Listed here are 24 T cell receptor beta chains from one sample, sequenced in a study of blood T cell repertoires in COVID-19 (TCRdb year 2020). Receptor libraries were prepared by the immunoSEQ multiplex PCR assay. TCRdb mirrors the immuneACCESS table, restricted to in-frame sequences. Some clones are absent from its copies; in checked studies, under half trace to an unresolved V gene, and the reason for the others is unknown. The sample table records about 220,000 clones; almost 90% of these occur just once. More than 13% of the sample is taken by the ten largest. The specimen was PBMCs or T cells enriched from blood (not recorded which). The receptors were gathered from a man under 40 who had been exposed to COVID-19.

This chain uses TRBV6-5 with TRBJ1-4; TRBD1 matches 9 bases. This CDR3 spans 14 amino acids. V lost 6 bases and J lost 8; bases outside the gene matches: 7. Germline V gives CDR1 MNHEY, CDR2 SVGAGI. CDR3 sequence (DNA): TGTGCCAGCAGCCCCGGGACAGGGAACGAAAAACTGTTTTTT. Its protein is CASSPGTGNEKLFF.

This clone has a handful of counts. The chain is built from TRBV30 and TRBJ2-1; D perhaps matches TRBD2 (5 bases). V was clipped by 2 bases and J by 5 bases, with 10 bases between them. The V gene's germline CDR1 is GTSNPN and CDR2 SVGIG (reference sequence). There are 13 residues in the CDR3. As DNA, the CDR3 is TGTGCCTGGAGTTTCGGGATTGACAATGAGCAGTTCTTC. As protein: CAWSFGIDNEQFF.

This clone was detected once. This rearrangement joins TRBV5-4 to TRBJ2-3; TRBD2 matches at 13 bases. The V segment lost 4 bases and the J segment 0 bases; nucleotides outside the gene matches: 8. Germline loops: CDR1 SGHNT, CDR2 YYREEE (reference sequence). The CDR3 extends over 18 amino acids. The CDR3 sequence: CASSRGLAGPTSTDTQYF. In nucleotides, the CDR3 is TGTGCCAGCAGCAGGGGACTAGCGGGGCCTACTAGCACAGATACGCAGTATTTT.

The V and J genes are TRBV18 and TRBJ1-1; 8 positions agree with TRBD1. The V and J ends lost 5 bases and 4 bases, in that order; junction bases with no gene match: 9. CDR1 is KGHSH, CDR2 LQKENI, per germline. CDR3 length equals 15 residues. DNA of the CDR3: TGTGCCAGCTCAGTGATTGGAGACAGGGGCACTGAAGCTTTCTTT. It codes for CASSVIGDRGTEAFF.

The chain couples TRBV30 to TRBJ2-1; D is perhaps TRBD1 (6 bases). Looked up from germline, CDR1 is GTSNPN and CDR2 is SVGIG (reference sequence). The length of the CDR3 is 13 residues. The ends were cut back, 0 bases at V and 5 bases at J, with 8 bases in the middle. CDR3 coding DNA: TGTGCCTGGAGTGTGGACAGAAACAATGAGCAGTTCTTC. Its protein product is CAWSVDRNNEQFF.

J is TRBJ2-5 and V is TRBV20-1; no clear D gene. CDR1 is DFQATT and CDR2 is SNEGSKA in the germline V gene (reference sequence). This CDR3 spans 14 amino acids. V lost 3 bases and J lost 3, with 14 bases in between. CDR3 loop: CSASTPGSKETQYF. In nucleotides, the CDR3 is TGCAGTGCTAGTACACCCGGGTCAAAAGAGACCCAGTACTTC.

The chain joins TRBV3-1 (or the pseudogene TRBV3-2) to TRBJ2-4; D may be TRBD2 (6 bases). Looked up from germline, CDR1 is LGHDT and CDR2 is YNNKEL (reference sequence). The CDR3 runs 15 residues. Between the trimmed V and J ends, which lost 4 bases and 0 bases, there was a span of 10 bases. This chain's CDR3 is CASSPPGLAKNIQYF. The CDR3, as DNA: TGTGCCAGCAGCCCGCCGGGACTAGCCAAAAACATTCAGTACTTC.

V is TRBV29-1 and J is TRBJ2-5; TRBD1 might be the D (6 bases). Germline V gene data show CDR1 as SQVTM and CDR2 as ANQGSEA. The length of the CDR3 is 15 residues. Trimming pared 6 bases from V and 1 base from J, leaving 18 bases between. Written as DNA, the CDR3 is TGCAGCGTGTCCCCTACAAGGGGGTTCCAAGAGACCCAGTACTTC. Translation gives CSVSPTRGFQETQYF.

This clone was seen just once. The chain combines TRBV13 with TRBJ1-1; D is unclear. The CDR3 is made up of 12 amino acids. Germline V gives CDR1 PRHDT, CDR2 FYEKMQ (reference sequence). The V end was cut by 2 bases, the J end by 2 bases, with 3 bases between. The DNA of the CDR3 is TGTGCCAGCAGCTTACAAAACACTGAAGCTTTCTTT. Translated: CASSLQNTEAFF. The full variable domain, completed using reference TRBV13 and TRBJ1-1, is AAGVIQSPRHLIKEKRETATLKCYPIPRHDTVYWYQQGPGQDPQFLISFYEKMQSDKGSIPDRFSAQQFSDYHSELNMSSLELGDSALYFCASSLQNTEAFFGQGTRLTVV.

V gene TRBV5-4 combines with J gene TRBJ2-2, with 12 nucleotides matching TRBD2. The CDR3 extends over 16 amino acids. Germline CDR1 is SGHNT and CDR2 is YYREEE (reference sequence). V shed 6 bases and J 4 bases; nucleotides not matched to a gene: 7. The CDR3 DNA reads TGTGCCAGCAACCCCTCGACTAGCGGGGGCACCGGGGAGCTGTTTTTT. Protein product: CASNPSTSGGTGELFF.

The gene calls are TRBV5-1 and TRBJ2-5; no firm D call. The CDR3 extends over 15 amino acids. The germline CDR1 and CDR2 sequences are SGHRS and YFSETQ. V was shortened by 0 bases and J by 0 bases, with 9 bases between the two germline ends. The CDR3 sequence is CASSLEPGYQETQYF. DNA of the CDR3: TGCGCCAGCAGCTTGGAACCCGGGTACCAAGAGACCCAGTACTTC.

This clone was seen more than once but under ten times. This rearrangement joins TRBV3-1 (or the pseudogene TRBV3-2) to TRBJ1-2; D might be TRBD1 (5 bases). V was shortened by 0 bases and J by 8 bases, with 16 bases between the two germline ends. The CDR3 is 15 amino acids. CDR1 and CDR2 (germline): LGHDT, YNNKEL (reference sequence). The CDR3 reads CASSQDLGRGAGYTF. In DNA, the CDR3 is TGTGCCAGCAGCCAAGATTTAGGGCGCGGGGCAGGCTACACCTTC.

There are a few counts of this clone. V gene TRBV7-6 combines with J gene TRBJ1-2; 10 bases map to TRBD1. The CDR3 loop spans 15 amino acids. Germline V gene data show CDR1 as SGHVS and CDR2 as FNYEAQ. V shed 5 bases and J 7 bases; nucleotides not matched to a gene: 10. This chain's CDR3 is CASSPDGTGDGGYTF. CDR3 bases: TGTGCCAGCAGCCCCGACGGGACAGGGGATGGTGGCTACACCTTC.

V and J are TRBV30 and TRBJ1-2; 7 nucleotides match TRBD1. The junction had 11 bases not matched to a gene; V was cut back by 2 bases and J by 8 bases. Germline V gives CDR1 GTSNPN, CDR2 SVGIG (reference sequence). This CDR3 has 14 amino acids. CDR3 sequence (DNA): TGTGCCTGGAGTAAGCGGATCACAGGGGAGGGCTACACCTTC. Residues: CAWSKRITGEGYTF. Full variable domain (rest looked up from reference TRBV30 and TRBJ1-2): SQTIHQWPATLVQPVGSPLSLECTVEGTSNPNLYWYRQAAGRGLQLLFYSVGIGQISSEVPQNLSASRPQDRQFILSSKKLLLSDSGFYLCAWSKRITGEGYTFGSGTRLTVV.

The genes are TRBV3-1 (or the pseudogene TRBV3-2) and TRBJ1-1, with no clear D. The CDR3 runs 15 residues. V lost 0 bases and J 4 bases, leaving 12 bases between the germline ends. Germline V gives CDR1 LGHDT, CDR2 YNNKEL (reference sequence). The chain's CDR3 is CASSQDIQAFTEAFF. The DNA of the CDR3 is TGTGCCAGCAGCCAAGATATTCAGGCTTTCACTGAAGCTTTCTTT.

V usage is TRBV9 and J usage is TRBJ1-4; 9 positions agree with TRBD1. Per the germline V gene, CDR1 is SGDLS and CDR2 is YYNGEE. The CDR3 is made up of 15 amino acids. The junction had 5 bases not matched to a gene; V was cut back by 3 bases and J by 5 bases. CDR3 sequence (DNA): TGTGCCAGCAGCGCTCCCGGGACAGGGAATGAAAAACTGTTTTTT. Translation: CASSAPGTGNEKLFF.

The chain has TRBV30 and TRBJ1-1, with TRBD1 matching over 8 bases. This CDR3 region has 18 residues. In germline, CDR1 is GTSNPN, CDR2 SVGIG (reference sequence). The V segment lost 5 bases and the J segment 0 bases; nucleotides outside the gene matches: 17. The CDR3 region is CAWGIPPGGVRMNTEAFF. For the CDR3, the DNA is TGTGCCTGGGGCATCCCCCCAGGGGGCGTGAGGATGAACACTGAAGCTTTCTTT. Using reference TRBV30 and TRBJ1-1 for the parts outside the CDR3, the full variable domain is SQTIHQWPATLVQPVGSPLSLECTVEGTSNPNLYWYRQAAGRGLQLLFYSVGIGQISSEVPQNLSASRPQDRQFILSSKKLLLSDSGFYLCAWGIPPGGVRMNTEAFFGQGTRLTVV.

The chain couples TRBV5-6 to TRBJ2-3; 7 nucleotides line up with TRBD1. CDR3 size: 15 residues. Germline V lookup: CDR1 SGHDT, CDR2 YYEEEE. Trimming took 3 bases from V and 9 from J; bases not matched to a gene: 13. CDR3 coding DNA: TGTGCCAGCAGCTGGACAGGCTCCGTGGTAGGGACGCAGTATTTT. Translated, it gives CASSWTGSVVGTQYF.

The V gene is TRBV3-1 (or the pseudogene TRBV3-2), the J gene TRBJ2-5; possible D gene TRBD2, 5 bases. Germline CDR1 is LGHDT and CDR2 is YNNKEL (reference sequence). The CDR3 consists of 14 residues. The V gene lost 1 base and the J gene lost 8 bases, with 14 bases spanning the gap. The CDR3 sequence: CASSQAGGFETQYF. DNA for the CDR3: TGTGCCAGCAGCCAAGCAGGCGGGTTTGAAACCCAGTACTTC.

J is TRBJ1-4 and V is TRBV5-1; 8 bases match TRBD1. Per the germline V gene, CDR1 is SGHRS and CDR2 is YFSETQ. The ends lost 3 bases at V and 8 bases at J; junction bases unmatched: 9. The CDR3 contains 15 residues. The CDR3 DNA is TGCGCCAGCAGCTCACAACAGGGGGTAGGGGAAAAACTGTTTTTT. Translation: CASSSQQGVGEKLFF.

The chain uses TRBV6-5 and TRBJ2-7; 9 bases map to TRBD2. The CDR3 is 13 residues long. Germline CDR1 reads MNHEY; CDR2 reads SVGAGI. The trim removed 5 bases at V and 2 bases at J, leaving 1 base unmatched. CDR3 in DNA: TGTGCCAGCAGTCTAGCGGGGCCCTACGAGCAGTACTTC. Its translation is CASSLAGPYEQYF.

The chain joins TRBV11-2 to TRBJ1-1; D is unclear. The CDR3 runs 15 residues. V shed 1 base and J shed 5 bases, with 14 bases lying between them. In germline, CDR1 is SGHAT, CDR2 FQNNGV. The CDR3 loop reads CASSLGRPGGTEAFF. CDR3 in DNA: TGTGCCAGCAGCTTAGGTCGGCCGGGAGGGACTGAAGCTTTCTTT.

This clone was counted a single time. V usage is TRBV30 and J usage is TRBJ2-2; TRBD1 matches 8 bases. Trimming removed 8 bases from V and 0 bases from J; junction bases left unmatched: 11. Per the germline V gene, CDR1 is GTSNPN and CDR2 is SVGIG (reference sequence). The CDR3 consists of 16 residues. CDR3 sequence: CAGRTGTLPNTGELFF. The CDR3, as DNA: TGTGCCGGACGGACAGGGACTCTCCCGAACACCGGGGAGCTGTTTTTT.

The J gene is TRBJ1-2, the V gene TRBV5-1; possibly TRBD1 for D (6 bases). The CDR3 length is 16 residues. Trimming cost V 4 bases and J 0 bases, with 16 bases left between them. CDR1 is SGHRS and CDR2 is YFSETQ in the germline V gene. The CDR3 sequence is CASSLTGQIPNYGYTF. In DNA form, the CDR3 reads TGCGCCAGCAGCCTCACTGGACAGATTCCTAACTATGGCTACACCTTC.